The rows below give T cell receptor beta chains drawn from one sample of a study of shared clonotypes between healthy human individuals. The table came from immunoSEQ multiplex PCR; TCRdb's copy has only in-frame clones and leaves some out. Seen here are under 2,500,000 clones, under 97% observed once, and the top ten hold roughly 0.13%. The sample comprised naive CD4+ T cells sorted from blood. The receptors derive from a man younger than 35 in good health. CDR3s include the opening cysteine and the closing phenylalanine or tryptophan. D genes are given only for firm matches. Size values are once, few and many counts, or a class for expanded clones, and some rows have none.

J: TRBJ2-3; V: TRBV2; D: TRBD1; size: -; CDR3: CASRAGQGYADTQYF; DNA: TGTGCCAGCAGGGCGGGACAGGGTTACGCAGATACGCAGTATTTT
J: TRBJ1-1; V: TRBV11-2; D: TRBD1; size: -; CDR3: CASSLGDREQAFF; DNA: TGTGCCAGCAGCCTGGGAGACAGGGAACAAGCTTTCTTT
J: TRBJ2-5; V: TRBV4-1; D: TRBD2; size: -; CDR3: CASSQGSGRGETQYF; DNA: TGCGCCAGCAGCCAAGGCAGCGGGAGAGGAGAGACCCAGTACTTC
J: TRBJ2-7; V: TRBV18; D: TRBD1; size: -; CDR3: CASSPSDRTASYEQYF; DNA: TGTGCCAGCTCACCTTCGGACAGGACCGCCTCCTACGAGCAGTACTTC
J: TRBJ2-2; V: TRBV5-1; D: -; size: -; CDR3: CASRRDTANTGELFF; DNA: TGCGCCAGCAGGAGGGACACCGCGAACACCGGGGAGCTGTTTTTT
J: TRBJ2-7; V: TRBV27; D: TRBD1; size: -; CDR3: CASSRTGSYEQYF; DNA: TGTGCCAGCAGTAGGACAGGTTCCTACGAGCAGTACTTC
J: TRBJ2-5; V: TRBV2; D: TRBD2; size: -; CDR3: CASSESLAGHQETQYF; DNA: TGTGCCAGCAGTGAATCGCTAGCGGGACACCAAGAGACCCAGTACTTC
J: TRBJ2-1; V: TRBV5-1; D: -; size: -; CDR3: CASSLIPAGGDEQFF; DNA: TGCGCCAGCAGCTTGATTCCGGCCGGGGGCGATGAGCAGTTCTTC
J: TRBJ1-4; V: TRBV2; D: TRBD1; size: -; CDR3: CATRGRAGEKLFF; DNA: TGTGCCACGAGGGGGCGGGCAGGTGAAAAACTGTTTTTT
J: TRBJ2-1; V: TRBV7-8; D: -; size: -; CDR3: CASSLHGRQTHNEQFF; DNA: TGTGCCAGCAGCCTCCATGGTAGGCAGACTCACAATGAGCAGTTCTTC
J: TRBJ2-5; V: TRBV5-1; D: TRBD1; size: -; CDR3: CASSLAAGGGETQYF; DNA: TGCGCCAGCAGCTTGGCGGCAGGGGGCGGAGAGACCCAGTACTTC
J: TRBJ1-5; V: TRBV6-6; D: TRBD1; size: -; CDR3: CATGRDSQYSNQPQHF; DNA: TGTGCCACCGGACGGGACAGCCAATATAGCAATCAGCCCCAGCATTTT
J: TRBJ2-7; V: TRBV19; D: TRBD1; size: -; CDR3: CASSIRPGGYEQYF; DNA: TGTGCCAGTAGTATTAGGCCAGGGGGCTACGAGCAGTACTTC
J: TRBJ1-1; V: TRBV30; D: -; size: -; CDR3: CAWSGSFKAAEAFF; DNA: TGTGCCTGGAGTGGATCCTTTAAAGCTGCTGAAGCTTTCTTT
J: TRBJ1-3; V: TRBV6-5; D: -; size: -; CDR3: CASSSTGYSGNTIYF; DNA: TGTGCCAGCAGTTCGACAGGTTACTCTGGAAACACCATATATTTT
J: TRBJ2-3; V: TRBV5-1; D: -; size: -; CDR3: CASSLALSTDTQYF; DNA: TGCGCCAGCAGCTTGGCACTAAGCACAGATACGCAGTATTTT
J: TRBJ2-2; V: TRBV2; D: -; size: -; CDR3: CASSSTGRNTGELFF; DNA: TGTGCCAGCAGTTCCACGGGACGGAACACCGGGGAGCTGTTTTTT
J: TRBJ1-1; V: TRBV5-1; D: TRBD1; size: -; CDR3: CASSFGQVNEAFF; DNA: TGCGCCAGCAGCTTCGGACAGGTCAATGAAGCTTTCTTT
J: TRBJ2-1; V: TRBV27; D: TRBD1; size: -; CDR3: CASSLSGTVGNEQFF; DNA: TGTGCCAGCAGTTTATCTGGGACAGTGGGCAATGAGCAGTTCTTC
J: TRBJ2-7; V: TRBV18; D: TRBD1; size: -; CDR3: CASSGTGGRYEQYF; DNA: TGTGCCAGCTCTGGGACAGGGGGCAGGTACGAGCAGTACTTC
J: TRBJ1-5; V: TRBV30; D: -; size: -; CDR3: CAWQYSNQPQHF; DNA: TGTGCCTGGCAATATAGCAATCAGCCCCAGCATTTT
J: TRBJ2-3; V: TRBV6-6; D: -; size: once; CDR3: CASSSYTDTQYF; DNA: TGTGCCAGCAGCTCTTACACAGATACGCAGTATTTT
J: TRBJ2-2; V: TRBV5-1; D: -; size: -; CDR3: CASSLNEGTGELFF; DNA: TGCGCCAGCAGCTTAAATGAGGGCACCGGGGAGCTGTTTTTT
J: TRBJ1-5; V: TRBV2; D: -; size: -; CDR3: CASSRTVQSQHF; DNA: TGTGCCAGCAGTCGGACAGTTCAGTCCCAGCATTTT
J: TRBJ2-5; V: TRBV6-5; D: TRBD1; size: -; CDR3: CASSYGQGAETQYF; DNA: TGTGCCAGCAGTTACGGACAGGGGGCAGAGACCCAGTACTTC
J: TRBJ1-6; V: TRBV4-3; D: TRBD1; size: once; CDR3: CASSQEMGQGFYSPLHF; DNA: TGCGCCAGCAGCCAAGAGATGGGACAGGGGTTCTATTCACCCCTCCACTTT
J: TRBJ1-3; V: TRBV30; D: -; size: -; CDR3: CAWNRREDSGNTIYF; DNA: TGTGCCTGGAACCGCAGGGAAGATTCTGGAAACACCATATATTTT